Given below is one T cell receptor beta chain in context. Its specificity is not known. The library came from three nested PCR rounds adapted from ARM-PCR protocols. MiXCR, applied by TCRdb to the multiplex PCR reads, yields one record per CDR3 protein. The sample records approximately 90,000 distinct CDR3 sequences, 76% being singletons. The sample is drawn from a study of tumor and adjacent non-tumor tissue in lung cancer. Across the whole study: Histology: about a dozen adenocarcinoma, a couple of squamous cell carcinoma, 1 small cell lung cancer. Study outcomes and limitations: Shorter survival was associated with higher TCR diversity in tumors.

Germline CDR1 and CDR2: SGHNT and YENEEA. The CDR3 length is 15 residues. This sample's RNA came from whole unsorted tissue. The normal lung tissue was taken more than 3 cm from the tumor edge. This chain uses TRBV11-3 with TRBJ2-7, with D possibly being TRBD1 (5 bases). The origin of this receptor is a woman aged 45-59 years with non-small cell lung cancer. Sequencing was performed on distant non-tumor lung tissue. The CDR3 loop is CVSSPLEGVGREQYF. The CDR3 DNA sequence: TGTGTCAGTAGCCCCCTTGAAGGAGTGGGGCGCGAGCAGTACTTC.